Reported below is one T cell receptor beta chain. This clonotype was picked up many times. The antigen it binds to is not known. The record has no base qualities; no much larger clone is one base away. In the germline V gene, CDR1 corresponds to SGHTA and CDR2 to FQGNSA. V loses 4 bases, J loses 2 bases, and the germline ends lie 9 bases apart. The CDR3 contains 13 residues, cysteine and phenylalanine counted. Only the CDR3 region is kept as DNA, spanning 39 bases read in frame from base 1. TCR alpha and beta CDR3 regions were amplified with the iRepertoire nested amplicon-rescue multiplex PCR (arm-PCR) platform from RNA. The input for one-step reverse transcription and amplification was roughly 85-400 ng of tissue mRNA or PBMC total RNA. Following bead purification, Illumina adapters were added by a secondary multiplex PCR, and the libraries were gel-purified between 200 and 400 bp. Internal 6-nucleotide barcodes were carried by the libraries and were used for demultiplexing. Sequencing of libraries was performed on an Illumina MiSeq with 2x220 or 2x250 nucleotide paired-end reads. The paper's data handling went like this. Paired reads were merged using FLASH 1.2.11 and were aligned to the GRCh37 human genome using BWA-MEM, after which TRA and TRB reads were extracted. An IMGT-derived reference of cassette sequences and CDR3 motifs, with pseudogenes included, was used for V and J assignment. Reads were translated in three frames, and productive CDR3s were defined by a C…FGXG motif without stop codons. Clonotypes were defined as unique combinations of V-J cassette pair and CDR3 amino acid sequence. Filtering of reads was based on Hamming distance, with the threshold set by the sequence error rate of each sample in mapped regions. In TCRdb, the public reads were trimmed at Q25 with fastp and aligned with MiXCR, with productive beta chains retained. CDR3 protein sequences are deduplicated, and each keeps its most common genes and DNA. The V and J calls here are based on TCRdb, not the publication. The sample includes about 380,000 distinct CDR3 sequences, with 41% observed a single time. Jointly, the top ten make up approximately 12% of the sample.

Immediately after resection, surgical brain or tumor specimens were cryofrozen in liquid nitrogen, and peripheral blood cells were collected at the same time. This sample was taken from a study of glioma-infiltrating T cells (dated by TCRdb to about 2016). General notes on the study: The low-grade gliomas were WHO grade II oligodendrogliomas or astrocytomas, while the glioblastomas were WHO grade IV tumors sampled at initial diagnosis rather than at recurrent diagnosis. To gauge divergence between tissue and blood T-cell populations, every tissue-infiltrating repertoire was compared against the peripheral blood repertoire from the same patient. Sequencing coverage of roughly 4- to 10-fold of roughly 1 million peripheral T cells was targeted for blood libraries. Before surgery, glioma patients were given dexamethasone for six or fewer days. The paired cohort comprised three low-grade glioma patients, about eight primary glioblastoma patients and three non-glioma patients contributing non-neoplastic brain tissue. The study sequenced TCR alpha- and beta-chain repertoires from glioma tissue, from non-neoplastic brain tissue and from matched peripheral blood mononuclear cells.

Overall results and qualifications from the work: VJ-independent divergence between tissue and blood was below expectation in non-neoplastic patients but above expectation in all gliomas, especially low-grade gliomas. Group comparisons rested on small numbers: three non-neoplastic, three low-grade glioma and roughly eight glioblastoma patients. Very few CDR3 sequences were shared between tissue and blood, attributed to high CDR3 diversity and limited sampling. A signature set of shared blood CDR3 motifs marked patients with low tissue-blood divergence and was depleted in highly divergent patients.

Rearrangement joined TRBV7-2 to TRBJ2-7; no confident D gene assignment can be made. The sequenced material came from glioma tissue, nonneoplastic brain tissue, or PBMCs (not recorded which). The source is a human donor with low-grade glioma or glioblastoma, undergoing nonglioma brain surgery, or in good health (not recorded which). The DNA sequence is as follows: TGTGCCAGCAGCTCCCAAGGCCCCTACGAGCAGTACTTC. The translation is CASSSQGPYEQYF.